This T cell receptor (beta chain) was recorded in a study of blood T cell repertoires in COVID-19. Study details: Italy, Spain and the United States were the sources of the convalescent and acute COVID-19 samples.

Data came from immunoSEQ multiplex PCR; TCRdb stores just in-frame clones and leaves some out. Of about 190,000 clones listed, roughly 80% are singletons. The CDR3 has 12 amino acids. Germline CDR1 is SEHNR and CDR2 is FQNEAQ (reference sequence). Trimming stripped 5 bases from V and 3 bases from J, with 8 bases between. The sequencing sample was made of peripheral blood. The genes are TRBV7-9 and TRBJ2-7, with D possibly TRBD1 on 6 matching bases. The sequence came from a man aged 60 to 75 with acute or convalescent COVID-19. CDR3 loop: CASSEGVYEQYF. In DNA, the CDR3 is TGTGCCAGCAGCGAGGGGGTCTACGAGCAGTACTTC.